This T cell receptor beta chain is from a study of cytomegalovirus exposure and HLA in healthy donors. Study-level results: Researchers left out some V segments, among them TRBV6-2 and TRBV6-3, as indistinguishable.

As regards this clone: Its target is not known.

Germline V CDR1 and CDR2: LNHDA, SQIVND (reference sequence). V dropped 5 bases and J dropped 3 bases, with 2 bases sitting between them. This CDR3 region has 11 residues. PCR employed 60 Vbeta and 13 Jbeta primers. This table comes from immunoSEQ multiplex PCR, and its TCRdb copy is limited to in-frame clones, with some not included. In the table there are some 120,000 clones, around 85% of which are singletons. The sequence was obtained from a woman aged 25-40 years in good health and CMV-seropositive. The chain employs TRBV19 and TRBJ2-1; D remains unclear. Sequenced material: PBMCs. This CDR3 is CASSYYNEQFF. The CDR3 bases are TGTGCCAGTAGTTACTACAATGAGCAGTTCTTC.